This is a list of T cell receptor beta chains from one sample in a study of T cells in severe cutaneous drug reactions. TCRdb reanalyzed the multiplex PCR reads, giving one entry per CDR3 protein sequence and no DNA. The table for this sample gives some 9,900 distinct CDR3 sequences. Material: cells from a skin blister. These TCRs come from a human donor with Stevens-Johnson syndrome, a severe cutaneous drug reaction. The CDR3 runs from the conserved cysteine through the conserved F or W. Size values are once, few and many counts, or a class for expanded clones, and some rows have none.

CDR3aa	abundance	j_gene	v_gene
CSAREWRELSDTQYF	NA	TRBJ2-3	TRBV20-1
CASSQEQDQETQYF	NA	TRBJ2-5	TRBV4-1
CASSFLRVGGSEQYF	medium-sized	TRBJ2-7	TRBV28
CASSTRGGGRNEQFF	medium-sized	TRBJ2-1	TRBV27
CSVRVTGNTEAFF	NA	TRBJ1-1	TRBV29-1
CSASATYNEQFF	NA	TRBJ2-1	TRBV20-1
CSAVKTGRGNIQYF	NA	TRBJ2-4	TRBV29-1
CSAPDLAGSSYNEQFF	NA	TRBJ2-1	TRBV20-1
CSVDPAAETQYF	NA	TRBJ2-5	TRBV29-1
CSAIILAGVLDEQFF	NA	TRBJ2-1	TRBV20-1
CASSLGQGRATNEKLFF	medium-sized	TRBJ1-4	TRBV28
CSARDRGPGNTIYF	NA	TRBJ1-3	TRBV20-1
CSARAGTESGYTF	NA	TRBJ1-2	TRBV20-1
CSVALRDRGLYEQYF	NA	TRBJ2-7	TRBV29-1
CSAISLAVHTDTQYF	NA	TRBJ2-3	TRBV20-1
CSASVRGVLGTSGRETQYF	NA	TRBJ2-5	TRBV20-1
CASSLQVIYGYTF	NA	TRBJ1-2	TRBV28
CSARDEWTGNTGELFF	medium-sized	TRBJ2-2	TRBV20-1
CSVEGLAGGRQNEQFF	NA	TRBJ2-1	TRBV29-1
CSVEYRLRGTQYF	NA	TRBJ2-5	TRBV29-1
CSARGGRERGTNTQYF	NA	TRBJ2-3	TRBV20-1
CSARKNYGYTF	medium-sized	TRBJ1-2	TRBV20-1
CSVEIAGGHNEQFF	NA	TRBJ2-1	TRBV29-1
CSVRRSAQETQYF	NA	TRBJ2-5	TRBV29-1
CASSPGTVPLFF	NA	TRBJ2-2	TRBV12-3/TRBV12-4